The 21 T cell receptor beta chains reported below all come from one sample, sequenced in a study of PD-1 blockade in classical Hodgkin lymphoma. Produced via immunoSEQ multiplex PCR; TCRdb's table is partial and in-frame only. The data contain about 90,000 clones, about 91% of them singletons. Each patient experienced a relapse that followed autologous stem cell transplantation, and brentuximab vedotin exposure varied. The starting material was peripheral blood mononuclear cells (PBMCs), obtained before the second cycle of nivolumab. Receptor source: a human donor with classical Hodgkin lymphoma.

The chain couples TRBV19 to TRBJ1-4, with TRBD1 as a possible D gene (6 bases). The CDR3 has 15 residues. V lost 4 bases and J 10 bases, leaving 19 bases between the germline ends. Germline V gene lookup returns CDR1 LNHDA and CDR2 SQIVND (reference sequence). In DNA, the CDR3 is TGTGCCAGTAGTACAACACAGGGATCTGTGGGAAAACTGTTTTTT. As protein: CASSTTQGSVGKLFF. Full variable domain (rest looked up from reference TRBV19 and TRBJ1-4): DGGITQSPKYLFRKEGQNVTLSCEQNLNHDAMYWYRQDPGQGLRLIYYSQIVNDFQKGDIAEGYSVSREKKESFPLTVTSAQKNPTAFYLCASSTTQGSVGKLFFGSGTQLSVL.

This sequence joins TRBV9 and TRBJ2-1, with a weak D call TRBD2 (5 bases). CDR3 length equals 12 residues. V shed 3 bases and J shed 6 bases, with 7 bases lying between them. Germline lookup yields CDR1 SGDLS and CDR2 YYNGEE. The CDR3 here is CASSGGGNEQFF. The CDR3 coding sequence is TGTGCCAGCAGCGGCGGAGGCAATGAGCAGTTCTTC.

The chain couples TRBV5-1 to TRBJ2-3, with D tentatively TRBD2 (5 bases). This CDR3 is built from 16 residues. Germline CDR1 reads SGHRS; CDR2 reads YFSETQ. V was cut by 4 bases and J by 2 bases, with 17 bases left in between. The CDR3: CASSLPGGPHTDTQYF. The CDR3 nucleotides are TGCGCCAGCAGCCTGCCAGGCGGGCCCCACACAGATACGCAGTATTTT.

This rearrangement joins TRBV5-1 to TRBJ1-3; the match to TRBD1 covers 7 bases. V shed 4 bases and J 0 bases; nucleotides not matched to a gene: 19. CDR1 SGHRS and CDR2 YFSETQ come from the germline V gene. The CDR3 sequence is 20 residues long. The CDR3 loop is CASSAGQPGLRINSGNTIYF. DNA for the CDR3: TGCGCCAGCAGCGCGGGACAGCCGGGTTTGCGAATAAACTCTGGAAACACCATATATTTT.

CDR3 in amino acids: CASSLSSGRARDTQYF. The CDR3 DNA reads TGTGCCAGCAGCTTATCTAGCGGGAGGGCCCGAGATACGCAGTATTTT. The chain links TRBV7-8 to TRBJ2-3, with 12 bases that match TRBD2. CDR1 SGHVS and CDR2 FQNEAQ come from the germline V gene. V was pared by 2 bases and J by 5 bases, with 5 bases of the junction left unmatched. The CDR3 has 16 residues.

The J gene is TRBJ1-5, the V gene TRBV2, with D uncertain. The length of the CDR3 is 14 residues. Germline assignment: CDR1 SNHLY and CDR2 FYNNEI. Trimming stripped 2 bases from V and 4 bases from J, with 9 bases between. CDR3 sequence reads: CASSEWNQNQPQHF. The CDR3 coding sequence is TGTGCCAGCAGTGAATGGAACCAAAATCAGCCCCAGCATTTT.

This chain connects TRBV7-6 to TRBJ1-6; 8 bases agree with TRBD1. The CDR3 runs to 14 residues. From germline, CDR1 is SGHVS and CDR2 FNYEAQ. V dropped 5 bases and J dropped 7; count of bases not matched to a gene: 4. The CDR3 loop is CASSHGQGNSPLHF. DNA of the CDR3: TGTGCCAGCAGCCACGGACAGGGCAATTCACCCCTCCACTTT.

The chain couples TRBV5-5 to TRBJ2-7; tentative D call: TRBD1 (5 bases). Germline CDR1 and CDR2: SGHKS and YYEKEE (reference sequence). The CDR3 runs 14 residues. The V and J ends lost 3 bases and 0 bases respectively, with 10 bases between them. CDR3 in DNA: TGTGCCAGCAGCTCACCAGGGATCTCCTACGAGCAGTACTTC. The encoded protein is CASSSPGISYEQYF.

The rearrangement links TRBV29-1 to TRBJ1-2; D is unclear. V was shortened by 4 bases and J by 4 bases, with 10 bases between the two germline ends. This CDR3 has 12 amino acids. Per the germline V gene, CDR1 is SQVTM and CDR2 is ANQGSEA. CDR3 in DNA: TGCAGCGTTGTGGAGGGTCCCTATGGCTACACCTTC. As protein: CSVVEGPYGYTF.

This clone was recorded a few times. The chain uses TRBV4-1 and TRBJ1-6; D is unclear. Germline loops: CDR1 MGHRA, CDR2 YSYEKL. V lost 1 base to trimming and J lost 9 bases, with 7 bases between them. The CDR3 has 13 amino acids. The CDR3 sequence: CASSQVILSPLHF. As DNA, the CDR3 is TGCGCCAGCAGCCAAGTTATTCTTTCACCCCTCCACTTT.

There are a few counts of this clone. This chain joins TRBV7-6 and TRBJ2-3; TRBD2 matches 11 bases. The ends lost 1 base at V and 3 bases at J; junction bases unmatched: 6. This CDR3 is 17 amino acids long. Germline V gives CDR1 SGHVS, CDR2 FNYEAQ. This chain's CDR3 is CASSLERRTSGTDTQYF. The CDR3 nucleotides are TGTGCCAGCAGCTTAGAAAGGCGGACTAGCGGGACAGATACGCAGTATTTT.

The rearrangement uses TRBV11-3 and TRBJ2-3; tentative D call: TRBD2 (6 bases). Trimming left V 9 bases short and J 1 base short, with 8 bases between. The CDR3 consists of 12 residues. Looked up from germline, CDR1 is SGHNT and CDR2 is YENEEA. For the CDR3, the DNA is TGTGCCAGTAGCGGCCGCACAGATACGCAGTATTTT. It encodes CASSGRTDTQYF. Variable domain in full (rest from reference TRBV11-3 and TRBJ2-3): EAGVVQSPRYKIIEKKQPVAFWCNPISGHNTLYWYLQNLGQGPELLIRYENEEAVDDSQLPKDRFSAERLKGVDSTLKIQPAELGDSAVYLCASSGRTDTQYFGPGTRLTVL.

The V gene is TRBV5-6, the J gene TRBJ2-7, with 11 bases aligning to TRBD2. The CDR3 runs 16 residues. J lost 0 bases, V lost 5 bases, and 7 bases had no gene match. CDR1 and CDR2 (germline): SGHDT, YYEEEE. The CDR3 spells CASSELLAGVSYEQYF. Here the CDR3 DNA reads TGTGCCAGCAGTGAGTTACTAGCGGGGGTCTCCTACGAGCAGTACTTC.

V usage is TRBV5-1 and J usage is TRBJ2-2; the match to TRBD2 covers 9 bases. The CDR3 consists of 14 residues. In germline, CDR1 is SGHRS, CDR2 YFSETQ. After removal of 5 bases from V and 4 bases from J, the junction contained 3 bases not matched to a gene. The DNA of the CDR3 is TGCGCCAGCAGGGTACTAGCGGGCACCGGGGAGCTGTTTTTT. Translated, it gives CASRVLAGTGELFF.

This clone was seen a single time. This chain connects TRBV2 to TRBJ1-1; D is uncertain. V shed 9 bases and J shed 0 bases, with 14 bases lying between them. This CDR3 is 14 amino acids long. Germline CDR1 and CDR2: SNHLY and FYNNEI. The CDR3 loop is CASSFGGLNTEAFF. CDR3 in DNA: TGTGCCAGTTCCTTTGGCGGCCTGAACACTGAAGCTTTCTTT. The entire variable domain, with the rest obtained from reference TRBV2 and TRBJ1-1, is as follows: EPEVTQTPSHQVTQMGQEVILRCVPISNHLYFYWYRQILGQKVEFLVSFYNNEISEKSEIFDDQFSVERPDGSNFTLKIRSTKLEDSAMYFCASSFGGLNTEAFFGQGTRLTVV.

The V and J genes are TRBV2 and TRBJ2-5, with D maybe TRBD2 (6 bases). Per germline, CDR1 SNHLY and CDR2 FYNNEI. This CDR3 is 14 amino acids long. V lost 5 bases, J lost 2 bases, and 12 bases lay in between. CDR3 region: CASSTGTEQETQYF. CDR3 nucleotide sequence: TGTGCCAGCAGTACCGGGACTGAGCAAGAGACCCAGTACTTC. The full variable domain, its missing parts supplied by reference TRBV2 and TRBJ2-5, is EPEVTQTPSHQVTQMGQEVILRCVPISNHLYFYWYRQILGQKVEFLVSFYNNEISEKSEIFDDQFSVERPDGSNFTLKIRSTKLEDSAMYFCASSTGTEQETQYFGPGTRLLVL.

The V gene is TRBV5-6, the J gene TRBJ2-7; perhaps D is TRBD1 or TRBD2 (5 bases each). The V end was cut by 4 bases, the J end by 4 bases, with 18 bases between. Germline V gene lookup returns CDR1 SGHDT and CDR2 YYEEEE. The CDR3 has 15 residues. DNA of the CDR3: TGTGCCAGCAGCGGGGGACGACAGTCAGTATACGAGCAGTACTTC. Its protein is CASSGGRQSVYEQYF.

The CDR3 nucleotides read TGTGCCAGCAGTGAACTTGCGAGCCTAGCCAAAAACATTCAGTACTTC. It specifies CASSELASLAKNIQYF. The chain recombines TRBV6-1 with TRBJ2-4; D not certain. Germline-derived CDR1 and CDR2 are MNHNS and SASEGT. The CDR3 loop spans 16 amino acids. The ends were cut back, 2 bases at V and 0 bases at J, with 11 bases in the middle.

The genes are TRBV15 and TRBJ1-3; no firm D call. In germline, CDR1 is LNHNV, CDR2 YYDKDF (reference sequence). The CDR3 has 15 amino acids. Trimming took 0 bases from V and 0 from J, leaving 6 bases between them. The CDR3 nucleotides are TGTGCCACCAGCAGAGAGGGGAACTCTGGAAACACCATATATTTT. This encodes CATSREGNSGNTIYF.

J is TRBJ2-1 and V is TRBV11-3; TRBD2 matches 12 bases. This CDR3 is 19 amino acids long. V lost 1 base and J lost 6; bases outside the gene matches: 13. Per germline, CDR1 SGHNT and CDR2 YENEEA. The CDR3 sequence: CASSLGTSGALEGRNEQFF. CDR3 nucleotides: TGTGCCAGCAGCTTAGGGACTAGCGGGGCCTTGGAGGGGCGCAATGAGCAGTTCTTC.

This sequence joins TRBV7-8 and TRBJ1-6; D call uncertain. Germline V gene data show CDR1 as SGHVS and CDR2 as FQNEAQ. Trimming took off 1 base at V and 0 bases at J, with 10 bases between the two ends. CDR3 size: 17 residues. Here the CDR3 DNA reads TGTGCCAGCAGCTTAGGGAGCCGGGGCTCCTATAATTCACCCCTCCACTTT. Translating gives CASSLGSRGSYNSPLHF.